These 22 T cell receptor beta chains share one sample of origin, sequenced in a study of blood T cell repertoires in COVID-19. Assay used: immunoSEQ multiplex PCR; TCRdb lists only in-frame clones, some missing. Here the sample spans 200,000 to 300,000 clones, 70% to 90% being singletons. The source material was PBMCs or T cells enriched from blood (not recorded which). Receptors were obtained from a woman aged 40 to 50 with acute COVID-19.

The chain links TRBV4-1 to TRBJ2-7; 7 nucleotides match TRBD1. The V and J ends lost 4 bases and 7 bases, in that order; junction bases with no gene match: 7. The CDR3 consists of 13 residues. CDR1 and CDR2 (germline): MGHRA, YSYEKL. The chain's CDR3 is CASSLRTGAEQYF. In nucleotides, the CDR3 is TGCGCCAGCAGCCTTCGGACAGGAGCGGAGCAGTACTTC.

The gene calls are TRBV2 and TRBJ2-7; 9 bases map to TRBD2. Germline CDR1 SNHLY, CDR2 FYNNEI. The CDR3 is 17 residues long. Trimming cost V 6 bases and J 0 bases; bases outside gene matches: 12. CDR3 coding DNA: TGTGCCAGCAGCAAGAGCCCCAGCGGGGGGTCCTCCTACGAGCAGTACTTC. Encoded protein: CASSKSPSGGSSYEQYF.

The J gene is TRBJ2-3, the V gene TRBV19; 7 nucleotides agree with TRBD1. Trimming cost V 3 bases and J 0 bases; bases outside gene matches: 6. This CDR3 is built from 16 residues. Looked up from germline, CDR1 is LNHDA and CDR2 is SQIVND (reference sequence). The CDR3 region is CASSIIGTASTDTQYF. The CDR3 DNA follows: TGTGCCAGTAGTATTATTGGGACAGCGAGCACAGATACGCAGTATTTT.

The V gene is TRBV27, the J gene TRBJ2-7; D might be TRBD2 (5 bases). The CDR3 has 15 amino acids. Germline CDR1 reads MNHEY; CDR2 reads SMNVEV (reference sequence). The V end was cut by 3 bases, the J end by 2 bases, with 14 bases between. The CDR3 bases are TGTGCCAGCAGTTTGGCGGGTACGGTAACCTACGAGCAGTACTTC. Its translation is CASSLAGTVTYEQYF.

This chain connects TRBV28 to TRBJ1-5; possibly TRBD1 for D (5 bases). CDR3 length: 16 amino acids. The V gene lost 6 bases and the J gene lost 2 bases, with 17 bases spanning the gap. Germline V gene sequence: CDR1 MDHEN, CDR2 SYDVKM. Here the CDR3 DNA reads TGTGCCAGCAGAACCGGGGGGGAAAGGGGCAATCAGCCCCAGCATTTT. It is translated as CASRTGGERGNQPQHF.

The rearrangement uses TRBV28 and TRBJ2-1; TRBD2 matches at 9 bases. V was pared by 7 bases and J by 7 bases, with 14 bases of the junction left unmatched. This CDR3 has 16 amino acids. From germline, CDR1 is MDHEN and CDR2 SYDVKM. The CDR3 DNA is TGTGCCAGCACCCCTGGAGGGACTAGCTATTCGAATGAGCAGTTCTTC. Encoded protein: CASTPGGTSYSNEQFF.

The V gene is TRBV5-4, the J gene TRBJ2-3; the D gene is possibly TRBD1 (5 bases). The CDR3 covers 14 residues. Germline CDR1 is SGHNT and CDR2 is YYREEE (reference sequence). Between the trimmed V and J ends, which lost 4 bases and 2 bases, there was a span of 11 bases. The CDR3 DNA reads as TGTGCCAGCAGCGTCGACAGACTCACAGATACGCAGTATTTT. Its protein is CASSVDRLTDTQYF.

In regard to this clone: This sample also contains other DNA sequences that code for the same CDR3. The J gene is TRBJ1-1, the V gene TRBV27; D is uncertain. V dropped 2 bases and J dropped 1 base, with 5 bases sitting between them. Germline CDR1 reads MNHEY; CDR2 reads SMNVEV (reference sequence). The CDR3 spans 13 residues. CDR3 in DNA: TGTGCCAGCAGTTTACAGGAGAACACTGAAGCTTTCTTT. Its protein product is CASSLQENTEAFF.

This clone was seen just once. This chain connects TRBV5-1 to TRBJ1-1; D is undetermined. The V end was cut by 5 bases, the J end by 6 bases, with 23 bases between. CDR1 and CDR2 from the germline V gene are SGHRS and YFSETQ. The CDR3 runs to 16 residues. The CDR3 nucleotides read TGCGCCAGCAGACCGGATTGGACGCTAGCGGGCCCTGAAGCTTTCTTT. It translates to CASRPDWTLAGPEAFF.

The V gene is TRBV4-1, the J gene TRBJ2-1, with 11 positions matching TRBD2. The CDR3 loop spans 20 amino acids. Germline loops: CDR1 MGHRA, CDR2 YSYEKL. Germline trimming cut 0 bases from V and 2 bases from J; bases unmatched to any gene: 12. CDR3 residues: CASSQDTLAGAWGPYNEQFF. DNA of the CDR3: TGCGCCAGCAGCCAAGATACACTAGCGGGGGCCTGGGGGCCCTACAATGAGCAGTTCTTC.

The chain has TRBV18 and TRBJ2-2, with TRBD2 as a possible D gene (6 bases). Germline V gene data show CDR1 as KGHSH and CDR2 as LQKENI. Trimming removed 0 bases from V and 4 bases from J, with 15 bases in between. The CDR3 totals 17 residues. In DNA, the CDR3 is TGTGCCAGCTCACCACCGACGGGAGCCGTTCGCACCGGGGAGCTGTTTTTT. This codes for CASSPPTGAVRTGELFF.

This clone was seen just once. CDR3 DNA: TGTGCCAGCAGCGGACAGGGTGGAACTGAAGCTTTCTTT. The encoded protein is CASSGQGGTEAFF. V is TRBV7-9 and J is TRBJ1-1; 8 nucleotides line up with TRBD1. This CDR3 has 13 residues. Germline V gene lookup returns CDR1 SEHNR and CDR2 FQNEAQ (reference sequence). J gave up 5 bases and V 5 bases, and 4 bases lay outside the gene matches.

The chain joins TRBV9 to TRBJ2-2, with D possibly TRBD1 on 6 matching bases. The CDR3 contains 15 residues. Trimming took 3 bases from V and 5 from J, leaving 14 bases between them. Germline V gene sequence: CDR1 SGDLS, CDR2 YYNGEE. The CDR3 sequence: CASSAQGSGTGELFF. CDR3 sequence (DNA): TGTGCCAGCAGCGCACAGGGATCGGGGACCGGGGAGCTGTTTTTT.

The rearrangement uses TRBV28 and TRBJ2-1, with TRBD1 matching 9 bases. The V segment lost 2 bases and the J segment 6 bases; nucleotides outside the gene matches: 14. This CDR3 region has 18 residues. Germline V gene lookup returns CDR1 MDHEN and CDR2 SYDVKM. CDR3 nucleotide sequence: TGTGCCAGCAGTTTAAGTCAATTCGGACAGGGGTTCACCAATGAGCAGTTCTTC. It specifies CASSLSQFGQGFTNEQFF.

The chain recombines TRBV27 with TRBJ2-2; TRBD1 matches 7 bases. The CDR3 runs 15 residues. V trimming: 3 bases; J trimming: 2 bases; junction bases outside the gene matches: 3. CDR1 is MNHEY, CDR2 SMNVEV, per germline (reference sequence). CDR3 sequence: CASSFGQVNTGELFF. The CDR3 region has the DNA TGTGCCAGCAGTTTCGGACAGGTTAACACCGGGGAGCTGTTTTTT.

This clone was counted once. The rearrangement joins TRBV14 to TRBJ1-2; D might be TRBD1 (5 bases). V lost 0 bases and J 3 bases, leaving 5 bases between the germline ends. CDR3 length equals 13 residues. CDR1 and CDR2 (germline): SGHDN, FVKESK. The CDR3: CASSQDRDYGYTF. CDR3 bases: TGTGCCAGCAGCCAAGACAGGGACTATGGCTACACCTTC.

This chain uses TRBV5-1 with TRBJ2-7; tentatively, D is TRBD1 (6 bases). V lost 0 bases, J lost 2 bases, and 12 bases lay in between. The CDR3 is 15 amino acids. Germline lookup yields CDR1 SGHRS and CDR2 YFSETQ. DNA for the CDR3: TGCGCCAGCAGCTTGGAAACAGGGCCCGCCTACGAGCAGTACTTC. It yields the protein CASSLETGPAYEQYF.

The rearrangement uses TRBV7-8 and TRBJ1-5, with D perhaps matching TRBD1 (6 bases). V dropped 1 base and J dropped 0 bases, with 13 bases sitting between them. This CDR3 contains 17 residues. Germline-derived CDR1 and CDR2 are SGHVS and FQNEAQ. CDR3 region: CASSLGGGGYSNQPQHF. The CDR3 DNA sequence: TGTGCCAGCAGCTTAGGAGGGGGGGGGTATAGCAATCAGCCCCAGCATTTT. The variable domain in full, with the rest retrieved from reference TRBV7-8 and TRBJ1-5, is GAGVSQSPRYKVAKRGQDVALRCDPISGHVSLFWYQQALGQGPEFLTYFQNEAQLDKSGLPSDRFFAERPEGSVSTLKIQRTQQEDSAVYLCASSLGGGGYSNQPQHFGDGTRLSIL.

This clone was seen a few times. The chain has TRBV3-1 (or the pseudogene TRBV3-2) and TRBJ2-7, with 9 bases matching TRBD2. Germline CDR1 and CDR2: LGHDT and YNNKEL (reference sequence). This CDR3 spans 15 amino acids. The junction had 11 bases not matched to a gene; V was cut back by 5 bases and J by 6 bases. CDR3: CASSGGAGGASEQYV. The CDR3 bases are TGTGCCAGCAGCGGAGGGGCGGGAGGGGCTTCCGAGCAGTACGTC.

This clone has only one observation. Here the CDR3 reads CASRLAGSYTDTQYF. The CDR3 DNA sequence: TGTGCCAGCCGACTAGCGGGGTCATATACAGATACGCAGTATTTT. This chain links TRBV6-5 with TRBJ2-3; 11 nucleotides align to TRBD2. J gave up 3 bases and V 8 bases, and 7 bases lay outside the gene matches. This CDR3 is built from 15 residues. Looked up from germline, CDR1 is MNHEY and CDR2 is SVGAGI.

This chain connects TRBV7-8 to TRBJ2-3; TRBD2 agrees at 7 bases. CDR1 and CDR2 from the germline V gene are SGHVS and FQNEAQ. The CDR3 has 17 amino acids. Trimming removed 2 bases from V and 2 bases from J; junction bases left unmatched: 10. The CDR3 DNA reads TGTGCCAGCAGCTTACTAGCGGTCCTTGGATCCACAGATACGCAGTATTTT. Amino acid sequence: CASSLLAVLGSTDTQYF.

This chain connects TRBV10-2 to TRBJ2-2; TRBD1 aligns across 10 bases. Germline CDR1 is WSHSY and CDR2 is SAAADI. The CDR3 has 14 residues. The trim removed 6 bases at V and 4 bases at J, leaving 2 bases unmatched. This chain's CDR3 is CASRGTGVTGELFF. CDR3 nucleotides: TGCGCCAGCAGAGGGACAGGGGTCACCGGGGAGCTGTTTTTT.